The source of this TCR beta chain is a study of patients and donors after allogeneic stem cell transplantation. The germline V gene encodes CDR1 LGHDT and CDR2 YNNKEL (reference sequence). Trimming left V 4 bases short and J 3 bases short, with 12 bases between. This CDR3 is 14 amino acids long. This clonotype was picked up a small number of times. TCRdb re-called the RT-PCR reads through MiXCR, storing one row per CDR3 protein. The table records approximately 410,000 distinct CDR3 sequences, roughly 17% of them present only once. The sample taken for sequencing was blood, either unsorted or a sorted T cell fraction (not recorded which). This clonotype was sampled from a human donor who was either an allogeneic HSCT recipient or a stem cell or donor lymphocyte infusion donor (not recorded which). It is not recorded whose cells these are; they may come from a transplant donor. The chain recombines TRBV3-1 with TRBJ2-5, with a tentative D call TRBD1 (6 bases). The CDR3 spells CASSLRDIKETQYF. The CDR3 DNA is TGTGCCAGCAGCCTCCGGGACATTAAAGAGACCCAGTACTTC.